This T cell receptor beta chain appears in the sequencing data of a study of cytomegalovirus exposure and HLA in healthy donors. PCR amplification relied on 60 Vbeta primers (plus 13 Jbeta primers). Produced via immunoSEQ multiplex PCR; TCRdb's table is partial and in-frame only. Of 150,000 to 200,000 clones listed, around 74% are singletons. The sequenced sample was PBMCs. This clonotype was sampled from a female donor in good health and CMV-seronegative.

This chain's CDR3 is CASSARGDRLGSPLHF. The DNA for the CDR3 is TGTGCCAGCAGCGCCCGTGGAGACAGACTCGGATCACCCCTCCACTTT. This sequence joins TRBV9 and TRBJ1-6; possible D gene TRBD1, 5 bases. CDR3 length: 16 residues. Germline assignment: CDR1 SGDLS and CDR2 YYNGEE. Trimming took off 3 bases at V and 10 bases at J, with 20 bases between the two ends.